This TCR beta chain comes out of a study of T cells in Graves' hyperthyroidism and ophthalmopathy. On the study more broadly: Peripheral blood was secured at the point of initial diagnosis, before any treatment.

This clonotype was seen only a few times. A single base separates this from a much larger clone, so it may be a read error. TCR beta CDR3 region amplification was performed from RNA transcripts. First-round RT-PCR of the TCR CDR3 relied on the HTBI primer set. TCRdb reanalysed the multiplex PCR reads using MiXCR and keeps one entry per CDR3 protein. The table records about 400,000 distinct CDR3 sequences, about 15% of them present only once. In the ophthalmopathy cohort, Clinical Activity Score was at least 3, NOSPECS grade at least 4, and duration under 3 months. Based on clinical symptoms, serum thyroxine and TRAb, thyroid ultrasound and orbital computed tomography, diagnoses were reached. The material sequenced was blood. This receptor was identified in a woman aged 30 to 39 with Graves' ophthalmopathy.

CDR3 in amino acids: CASSYEAGGPSYNEQSF. The DNA for the CDR3 is TGTGCCAGCAGTTACGAGGCGGGGGGGCCCTCCTACAATGAGCAGTCCTTC. The rearrangement uses TRBV12-3 or TRBV12-4 and TRBJ2-1; 9 nucleotides align to TRBD2. The CDR3 spans 17 residues.